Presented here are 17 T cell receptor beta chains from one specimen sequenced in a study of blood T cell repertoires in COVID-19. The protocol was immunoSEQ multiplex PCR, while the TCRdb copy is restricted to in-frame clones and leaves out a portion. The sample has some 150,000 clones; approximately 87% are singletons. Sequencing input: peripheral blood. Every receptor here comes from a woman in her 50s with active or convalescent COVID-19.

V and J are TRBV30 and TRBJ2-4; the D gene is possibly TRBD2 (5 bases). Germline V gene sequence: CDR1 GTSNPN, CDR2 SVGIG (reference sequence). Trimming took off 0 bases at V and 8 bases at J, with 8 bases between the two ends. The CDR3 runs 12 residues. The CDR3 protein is CAWSVMDYIQYF. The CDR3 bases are TGTGCCTGGAGTGTTATGGACTACATTCAGTACTTC. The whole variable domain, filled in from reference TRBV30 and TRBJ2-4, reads SQTIHQWPATLVQPVGSPLSLECTVEGTSNPNLYWYRQAAGRGLQLLFYSVGIGQISSEVPQNLSASRPQDRQFILSSKKLLLSDSGFYLCAWSVMDYIQYFGAGTRLSVL.

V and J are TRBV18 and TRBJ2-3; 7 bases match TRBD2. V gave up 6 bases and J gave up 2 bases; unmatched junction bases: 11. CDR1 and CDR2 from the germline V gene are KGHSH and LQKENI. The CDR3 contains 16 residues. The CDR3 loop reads CASSAAGVIITDTQYF. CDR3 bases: TGTGCCAGCTCCGCTGCGGGAGTCATCATCACAGATACGCAGTATTTT.

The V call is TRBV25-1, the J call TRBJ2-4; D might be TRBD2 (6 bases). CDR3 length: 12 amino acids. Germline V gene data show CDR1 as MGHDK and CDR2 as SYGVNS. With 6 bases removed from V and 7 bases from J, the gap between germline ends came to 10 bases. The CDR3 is CASRNGGNIQYF. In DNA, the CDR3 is TGTGCCAGCAGGAACGGGGGTAACATTCAGTACTTC.

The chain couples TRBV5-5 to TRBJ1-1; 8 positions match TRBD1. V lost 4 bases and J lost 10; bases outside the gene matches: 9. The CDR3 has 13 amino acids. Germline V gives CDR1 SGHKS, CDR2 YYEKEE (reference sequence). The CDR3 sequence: CASSRDRGGRAFF. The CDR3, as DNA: TGTGCCAGCAGCCGTGACAGGGGTGGGCGAGCTTTCTTT.

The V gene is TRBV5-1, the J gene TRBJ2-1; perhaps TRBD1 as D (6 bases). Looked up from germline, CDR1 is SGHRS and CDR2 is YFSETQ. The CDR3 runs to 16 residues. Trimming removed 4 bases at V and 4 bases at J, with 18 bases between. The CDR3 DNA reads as TGCGCCAGCAGCCTAGTTGGGGACATGAGTTACAATGAGCAGTTCTTC. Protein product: CASSLVGDMSYNEQFF.

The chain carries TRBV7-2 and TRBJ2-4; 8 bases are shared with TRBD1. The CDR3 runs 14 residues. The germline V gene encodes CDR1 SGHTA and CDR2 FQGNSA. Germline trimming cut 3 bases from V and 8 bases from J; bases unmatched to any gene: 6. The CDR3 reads CASSFRGRGDIQYF. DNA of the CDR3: TGTGCCAGCAGCTTCAGGGGGCGCGGGGACATTCAGTACTTC.

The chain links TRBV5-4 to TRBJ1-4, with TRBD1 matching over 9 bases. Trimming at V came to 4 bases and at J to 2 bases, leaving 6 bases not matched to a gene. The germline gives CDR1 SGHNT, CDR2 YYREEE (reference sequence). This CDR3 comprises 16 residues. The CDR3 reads CASSPDRGGTNEKLFF. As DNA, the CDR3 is TGTGCCAGCAGCCCGGACAGGGGTGGGACTAATGAAAAACTGTTTTTT.

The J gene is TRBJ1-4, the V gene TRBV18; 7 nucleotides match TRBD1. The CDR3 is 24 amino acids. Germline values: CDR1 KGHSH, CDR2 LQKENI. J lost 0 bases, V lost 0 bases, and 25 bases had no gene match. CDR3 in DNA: TGTGCCAGCTCACCACCCAATCTCTCTTCAGGGGGTCGGACTTCGAGTGCAACTAATGAAAAACTGTTTTTT. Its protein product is CASSPPNLSSGGRTSSATNEKLFF.

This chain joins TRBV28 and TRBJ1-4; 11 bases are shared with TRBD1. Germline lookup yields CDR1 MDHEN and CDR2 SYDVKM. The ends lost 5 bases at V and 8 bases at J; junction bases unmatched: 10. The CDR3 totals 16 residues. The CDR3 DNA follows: TGTGCCAGCAGTCGGACTATCGGGACAGGGGGGGAAAAACTGTTTTTT. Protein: CASSRTIGTGGEKLFF.

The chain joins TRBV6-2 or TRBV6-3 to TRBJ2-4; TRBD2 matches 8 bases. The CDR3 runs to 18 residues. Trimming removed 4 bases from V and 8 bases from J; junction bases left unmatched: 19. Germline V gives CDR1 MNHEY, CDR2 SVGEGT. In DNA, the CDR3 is TGTGCCAGCAGTTCCGGTTTTAACCCCGGGGGGGCGGGTTACATTCAGTACTTC. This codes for CASSSGFNPGGAGYIQYF.

In DNA, the CDR3 is TGTGCCAGCAGCCAAGTCGGACTAGAGAACAATGAGCAGTTCTTC. Translated, it gives CASSQVGLENNEQFF. The J gene is TRBJ2-1, the V gene TRBV3-1 (or the pseudogene TRBV3-2); 7 nucleotides align to TRBD2. The trim removed 1 base at V and 5 bases at J, leaving 5 bases unmatched. CDR1 and CDR2 (germline): LGHDT, YNNKEL (reference sequence). This CDR3 is 15 amino acids long.

The DNA of the CDR3 is TGTGCCAGCAGCCAAGTTGTCCAGTATCAGTTCTTC. Residues: CASSQVVQYQFF. This rearrangement joins TRBV3-1 (or the pseudogene TRBV3-2) to TRBJ2-1, with no clear D. Trimming removed 1 base at V and 13 bases at J, with 11 bases between. The CDR3 consists of 12 residues. Per germline, CDR1 LGHDT and CDR2 YNNKEL (reference sequence).

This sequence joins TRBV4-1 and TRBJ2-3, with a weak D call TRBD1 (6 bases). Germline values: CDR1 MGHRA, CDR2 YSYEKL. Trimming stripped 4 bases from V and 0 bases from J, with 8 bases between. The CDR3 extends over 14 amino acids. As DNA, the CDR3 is TGCGCCAGCAGCCTGGGACACAGCACAGATACGCAGTATTTT. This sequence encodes CASSLGHSTDTQYF.

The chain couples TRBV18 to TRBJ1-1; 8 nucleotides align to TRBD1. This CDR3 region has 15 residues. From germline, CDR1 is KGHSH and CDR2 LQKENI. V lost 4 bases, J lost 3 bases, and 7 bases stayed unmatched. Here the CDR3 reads CASSRTTGVDTEAFF. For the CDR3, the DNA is TGTGCCAGCTCACGGACGACAGGGGTGGACACTGAAGCTTTCTTT.

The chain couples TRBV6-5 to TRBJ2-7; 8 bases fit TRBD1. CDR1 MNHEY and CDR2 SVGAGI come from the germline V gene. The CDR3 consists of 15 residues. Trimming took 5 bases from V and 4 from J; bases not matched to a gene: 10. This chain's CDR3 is CASSIGGTGSYEQYF. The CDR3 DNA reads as TGTGCCAGCAGTATCGGCGGGACAGGTTCTTACGAGCAGTACTTC.

Here the CDR3 DNA reads TGCGCCAGCAGCTTGAGACAGTATGATGGCTACACCTTC. Translation gives CASSLRQYDGYTF. This chain joins TRBV5-1 and TRBJ1-2; possibly TRBD1 for D (5 bases). Trimming left V 1 base short and J 6 bases short, with 10 bases between. CDR3 size: 13 residues. Germline V gives CDR1 SGHRS, CDR2 YFSETQ.

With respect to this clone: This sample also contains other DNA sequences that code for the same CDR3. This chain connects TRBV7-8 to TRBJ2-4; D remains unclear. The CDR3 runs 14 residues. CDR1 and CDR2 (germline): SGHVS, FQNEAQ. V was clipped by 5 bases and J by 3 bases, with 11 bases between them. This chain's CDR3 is CASSPQVNKNIQYF. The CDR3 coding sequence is TGTGCCAGCAGCCCGCAGGTTAACAAAAACATTCAGTACTTC.